These 9 T cell receptor beta chains originate from one sample sequenced in a study of blood T cells in healthy people across ages. With a J-beta primer mix and a sample-barcoded 5' primer, a second PCR ran 7 to 11 cycles. Each CDR3 protein is one row after TCRdb ran MiXCR on the 5' RACE reads. The table includes hundreds of thousands of distinct CDR3 sequences, 55% to 70% detected once. The source material was blood. The receptors were sampled from a man aged 30 to 45 in good health.

This clonotype was observed once. The rearrangement links TRBV12-3 or TRBV12-4 to TRBJ2-5, with TRBD2 as a possible D gene (6 bases). The V gene lost 8 bases and the J gene lost 0 bases, with 16 bases spanning the gap. The CDR3 has 15 amino acids. CDR3 in amino acids: CASSRLVGYQETQYF. CDR3 coding DNA: TGTGCCAGCTCGAGACTAGTGGGGTACCAAGAGACCCAGTACTTC.

V and J are TRBV11-1 and TRBJ1-1, with D perhaps matching TRBD1 (5 bases). V dropped 2 bases and J dropped 4 bases, with 11 bases sitting between them. This CDR3 region has 14 residues. Germline V gene sequence: CDR1 SGHAT, CDR2 FQDESV (reference sequence). In nucleotides, the CDR3 is TGTGCCAGCAGCTTACCCGAGGGGAGCACTGAAGCTTTCTTT. It translates to CASSLPEGSTEAFF.

The chain joins TRBV29-1 to TRBJ2-3; D is tentatively TRBD1 or TRBD2 (5 bases each). Germline V CDR1 and CDR2: SQVTM, ANQGSEA. Trimming cost V 3 bases and J 3 bases, with 22 bases left between them. The CDR3 has 17 residues. The CDR3 is CSVDPPRDLPRTDTQYF. The CDR3, as DNA: TGCAGCGTTGACCCACCGAGGGACCTACCCCGAACAGATACGCAGTATTTT.

The rearrangement links TRBV6-5 to TRBJ2-1, with D maybe TRBD2 (5 bases). CDR3 length equals 16 residues. Germline V gives CDR1 MNHEY, CDR2 SVGAGI. V was clipped by 0 bases and J by 0 bases, with 9 bases between them. The CDR3 sequence is CASSYSVGDSYNEQFF. The CDR3 DNA reads as TGTGCCAGCAGTTACTCCGTCGGGGACTCCTACAATGAGCAGTTCTTC.

This chain uses TRBV24-1 with TRBJ2-5; the D gene is possibly TRBD2 (6 bases). Germline V gives CDR1 KGHDR, CDR2 SFDVKD. The CDR3 totals 12 residues. The ends were cut back, 6 bases at V and 5 bases at J, with 9 bases in the middle. The CDR3 sequence is CATSWAGETQYF. In nucleotides, the CDR3 is TGTGCCACCAGTTGGGCGGGGGAGACCCAGTACTTC.

This clonotype was seen only a few times. CDR3 in amino acids: CAVPGIRNQPQHF. CDR3 nucleotide sequence: TGTGCCGTCCCGGGTATTCGGAATCAGCCCCAGCATTTT. The chain recombines TRBV24-1 with TRBJ1-5; D is unclear. The CDR3 spans 13 residues. Germline loops: CDR1 KGHDR, CDR2 SFDVKD. V gave up 12 bases and J gave up 4 bases, with 15 bases separating them.

The CDR3 DNA follows: TGCAGTGCCGTAGACAGTACCTTAAACTATGGCTACACCTTC. Residues: CSAVDSTLNYGYTF. V usage is TRBV20-1 and J usage is TRBJ1-2; perhaps TRBD1 as D (5 bases). CDR3 length: 14 residues. V gave up 6 bases and J gave up 2 bases, with 16 bases separating them. Germline assignment: CDR1 DFQATT and CDR2 SNEGSKA (reference sequence).

V gene TRBV3-1 combines with J gene TRBJ2-3, with 11 bases lining up with TRBD2. The J segment lost 3 bases and the V segment lost 10 bases, leaving 6 bases of the junction unmatched. CDR1 and CDR2 (germline): LGHDT, YNNKEL (reference sequence). The CDR3 extends over 14 amino acids. CDR3 DNA sequence: TGTGCCACACTAGCGGGGGATGCGACAGATACGCAGTATTTT. Translating it yields CATLAGDATDTQYF.

This clonotype has a handful of counts. The chain links TRBV7-8 to TRBJ2-7; 10 bases line up with TRBD2. The CDR3 extends over 15 amino acids. Germline CDR1 SGHVS, CDR2 FQNEAQ. V dropped 5 bases and J dropped 4; count of bases not matched to a gene: 8. The DNA of the CDR3 is TGTGCCAGCAGCCCTCAGGCTAGCGGGGGTTACGAGCAGTACTTC. Translation gives CASSPQASGGYEQYF. The complete variable domain, with remaining parts taken from reference TRBV7-8 and TRBJ2-7, reads GAGVSQSPRYKVAKRGQDVALRCDPISGHVSLFWYQQALGQGPEFLTYFQNEAQLDKSGLPSDRFFAERPEGSVSTLKIQRTQQEDSAVYLCASSPQASGGYEQYFGPGTRLTVT.